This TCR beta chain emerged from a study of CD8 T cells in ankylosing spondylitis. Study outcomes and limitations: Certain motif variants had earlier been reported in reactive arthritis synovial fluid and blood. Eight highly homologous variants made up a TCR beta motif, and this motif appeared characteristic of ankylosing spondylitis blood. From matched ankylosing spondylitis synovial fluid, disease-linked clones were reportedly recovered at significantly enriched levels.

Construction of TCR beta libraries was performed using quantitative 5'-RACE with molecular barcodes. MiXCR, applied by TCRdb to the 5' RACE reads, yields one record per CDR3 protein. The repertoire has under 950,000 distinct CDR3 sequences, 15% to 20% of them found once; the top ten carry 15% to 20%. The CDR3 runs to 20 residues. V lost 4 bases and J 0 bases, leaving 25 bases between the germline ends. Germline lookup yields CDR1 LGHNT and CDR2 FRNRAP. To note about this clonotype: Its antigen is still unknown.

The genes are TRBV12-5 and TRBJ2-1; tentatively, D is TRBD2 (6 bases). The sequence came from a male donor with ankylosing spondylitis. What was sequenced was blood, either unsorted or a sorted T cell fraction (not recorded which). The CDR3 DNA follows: TGTGCTAGTGGTTCCGGCCGTTGGGGGGAGGCCTCCATCTCCTACAATGAGCAGTTCTTC. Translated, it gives CASGSGRWGEASISYNEQFF.